The sequence of this T cell receptor beta chain was determined in a study of blood T cell repertoires in COVID-19. About the research overall: Sites across the United States, Italy and Spain contributed samples from acute and convalescent COVID-19. T cells, B-cell-depleted T cells, or PBMCs provided the cDNA or gDNA that served as material.

The data were produced by immunoSEQ multiplex PCR, yet TCRdb's version contains in-frame clones alone and is incomplete. Counted here are approximately 670,000 clones, around 89% occurring once; the ten biggest clones make up roughly 0.25%. V was pared by 6 bases and J by 7 bases, with 25 bases between. Germline CDR1 LNHDA, CDR2 SQIVND (reference sequence). The CDR3 is 17 residues long. The receptor's source is a young woman with acute or convalescent COVID-19. Sequences were obtained from peripheral blood. This rearrangement joins TRBV19 to TRBJ1-5; D might be TRBD1 (6 bases). As DNA, the CDR3 is TGTGCCAGTAGAACAAGGGGGGAGGGGAAGCGTGGCCAGCCCCAGCATTTT. Its protein is CASRTRGEGKRGQPQHF. The whole variable domain, remainder taken from reference TRBV19 and TRBJ1-5, is DGGITQSPKYLFRKEGQNVTLSCEQNLNHDAMYWYRQDPGQGLRLIYYSQIVNDFQKGDIAEGYSVSREKKESFPLTVTSAQKNPTAFYLCASRTRGEGKRGQPQHFGDGTRLSIL.